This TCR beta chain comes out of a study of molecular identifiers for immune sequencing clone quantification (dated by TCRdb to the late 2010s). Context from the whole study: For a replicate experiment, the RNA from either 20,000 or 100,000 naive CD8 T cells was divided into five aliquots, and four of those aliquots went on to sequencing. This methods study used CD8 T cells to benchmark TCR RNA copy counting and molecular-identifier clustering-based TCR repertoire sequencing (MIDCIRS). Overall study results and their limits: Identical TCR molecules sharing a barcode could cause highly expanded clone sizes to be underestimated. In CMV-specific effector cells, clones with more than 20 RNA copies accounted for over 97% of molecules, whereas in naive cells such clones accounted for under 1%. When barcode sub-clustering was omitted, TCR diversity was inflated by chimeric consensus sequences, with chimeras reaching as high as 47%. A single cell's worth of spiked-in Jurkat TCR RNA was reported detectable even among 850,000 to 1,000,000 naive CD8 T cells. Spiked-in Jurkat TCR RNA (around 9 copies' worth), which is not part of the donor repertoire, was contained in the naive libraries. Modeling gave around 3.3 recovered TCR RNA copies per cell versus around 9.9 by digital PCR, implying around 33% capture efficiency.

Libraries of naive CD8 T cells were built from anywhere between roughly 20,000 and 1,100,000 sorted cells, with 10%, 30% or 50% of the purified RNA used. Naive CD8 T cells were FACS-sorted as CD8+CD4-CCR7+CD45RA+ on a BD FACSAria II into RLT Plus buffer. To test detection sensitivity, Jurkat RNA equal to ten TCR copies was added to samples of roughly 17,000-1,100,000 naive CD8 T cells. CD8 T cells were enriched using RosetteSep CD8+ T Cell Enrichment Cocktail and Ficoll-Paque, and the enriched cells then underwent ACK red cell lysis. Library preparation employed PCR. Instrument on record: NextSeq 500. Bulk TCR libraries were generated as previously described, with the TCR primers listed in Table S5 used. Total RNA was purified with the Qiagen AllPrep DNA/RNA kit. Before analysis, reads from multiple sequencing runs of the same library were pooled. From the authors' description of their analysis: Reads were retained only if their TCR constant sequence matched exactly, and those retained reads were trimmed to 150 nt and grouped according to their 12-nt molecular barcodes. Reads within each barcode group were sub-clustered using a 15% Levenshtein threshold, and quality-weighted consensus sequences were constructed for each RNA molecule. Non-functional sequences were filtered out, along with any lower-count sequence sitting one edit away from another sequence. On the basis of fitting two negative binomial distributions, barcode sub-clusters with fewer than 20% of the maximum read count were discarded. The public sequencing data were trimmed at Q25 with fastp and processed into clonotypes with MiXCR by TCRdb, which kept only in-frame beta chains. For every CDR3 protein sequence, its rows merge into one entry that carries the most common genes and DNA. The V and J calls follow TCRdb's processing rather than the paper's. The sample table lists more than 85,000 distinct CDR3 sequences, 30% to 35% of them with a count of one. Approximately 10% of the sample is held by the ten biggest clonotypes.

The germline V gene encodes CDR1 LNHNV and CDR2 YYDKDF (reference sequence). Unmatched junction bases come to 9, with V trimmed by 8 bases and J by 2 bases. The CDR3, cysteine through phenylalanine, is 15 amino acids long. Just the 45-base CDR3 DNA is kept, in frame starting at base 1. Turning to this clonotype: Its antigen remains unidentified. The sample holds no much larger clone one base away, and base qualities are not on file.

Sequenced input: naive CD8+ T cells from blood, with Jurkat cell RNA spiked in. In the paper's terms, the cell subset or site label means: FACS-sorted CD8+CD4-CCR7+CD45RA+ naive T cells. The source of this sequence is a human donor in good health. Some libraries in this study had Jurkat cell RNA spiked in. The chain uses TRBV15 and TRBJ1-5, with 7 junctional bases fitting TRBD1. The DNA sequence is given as TGTGCCACCTGCATCAACAGGGGATGCAATCAGCCCCAGCATTTT. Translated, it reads CATCINRGCNQPQHF. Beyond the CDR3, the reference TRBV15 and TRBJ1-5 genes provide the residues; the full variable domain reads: DAMVIQNPRYQVTQFGKPVTLSCSQTLNHNVMYWYQQKSSQAPKLLFHYYDKDFNNEADTPDNFQSRRPNTSFCFLDIRSPGLGDTAMYLCATCINRGCNQPQHFGDGTRLSIL.